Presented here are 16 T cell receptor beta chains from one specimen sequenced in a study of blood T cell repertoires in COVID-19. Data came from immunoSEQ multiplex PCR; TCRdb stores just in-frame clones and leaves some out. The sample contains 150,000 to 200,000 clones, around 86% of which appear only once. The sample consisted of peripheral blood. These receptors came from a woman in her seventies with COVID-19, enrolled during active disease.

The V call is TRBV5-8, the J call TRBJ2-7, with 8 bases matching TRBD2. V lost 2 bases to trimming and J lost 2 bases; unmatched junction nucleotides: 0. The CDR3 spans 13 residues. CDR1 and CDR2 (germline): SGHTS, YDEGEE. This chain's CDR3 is CASSLLAAYEQYF. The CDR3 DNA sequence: TGTGCCAGCAGCTTACTAGCGGCCTACGAGCAGTACTTC.

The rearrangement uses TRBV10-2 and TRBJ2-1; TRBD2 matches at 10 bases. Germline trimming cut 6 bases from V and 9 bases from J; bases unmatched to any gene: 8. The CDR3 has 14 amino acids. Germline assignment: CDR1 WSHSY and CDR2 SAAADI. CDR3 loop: CASRPAGGPGEQFF. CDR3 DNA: TGCGCCAGCAGGCCAGCGGGAGGGCCCGGTGAGCAGTTCTTC.

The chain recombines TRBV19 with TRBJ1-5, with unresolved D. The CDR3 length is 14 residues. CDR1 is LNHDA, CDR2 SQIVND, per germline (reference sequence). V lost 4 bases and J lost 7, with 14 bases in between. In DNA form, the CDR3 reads TGTGCCAGTAGTACCCAACCCGGCGGACAGCCCCAGCATTTT. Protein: CASSTQPGGQPQHF. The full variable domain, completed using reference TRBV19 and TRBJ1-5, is DGGITQSPKYLFRKEGQNVTLSCEQNLNHDAMYWYRQDPGQGLRLIYYSQIVNDFQKGDIAEGYSVSREKKESFPLTVTSAQKNPTAFYLCASSTQPGGQPQHFGDGTRLSIL.

The CDR3 loop reads CASSPGQAEPNYGYTF. The DNA of the CDR3 is TGTGCCAGCAGCCCGGGACAGGCCGAACCTAACTATGGCTACACCTTC. The rearrangement uses TRBV6-6 and TRBJ1-2; 8 positions match TRBD1. J gave up 0 bases and V 6 bases, and 9 bases lay outside the gene matches. The CDR3 extends over 16 amino acids. Looked up from germline, CDR1 is MNHNY and CDR2 is SVGAGI (reference sequence).

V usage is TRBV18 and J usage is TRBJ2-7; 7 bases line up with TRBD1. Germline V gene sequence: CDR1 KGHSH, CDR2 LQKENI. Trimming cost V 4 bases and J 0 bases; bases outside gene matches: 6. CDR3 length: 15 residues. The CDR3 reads CASSRLRDSSYEQYF. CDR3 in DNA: TGTGCCAGCTCACGCCTCCGGGACAGCTCCTACGAGCAGTACTTC.

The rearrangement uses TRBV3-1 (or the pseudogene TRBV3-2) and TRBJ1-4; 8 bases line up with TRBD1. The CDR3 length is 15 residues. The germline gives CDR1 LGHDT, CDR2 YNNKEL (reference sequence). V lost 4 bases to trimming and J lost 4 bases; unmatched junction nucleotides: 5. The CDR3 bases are TGTGCCAGCAGCCCCCGGGACAGGAGTAATGAAAAACTGTTTTTT. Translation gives CASSPRDRSNEKLFF.

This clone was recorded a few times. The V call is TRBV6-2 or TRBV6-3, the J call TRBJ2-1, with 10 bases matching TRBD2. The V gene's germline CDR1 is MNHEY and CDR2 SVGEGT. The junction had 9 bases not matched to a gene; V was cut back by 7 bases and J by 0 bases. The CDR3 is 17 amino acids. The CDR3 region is CASTPGTSAYSYNEQFF. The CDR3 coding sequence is TGTGCCAGCACCCCCGGGACTAGCGCTTACTCCTACAATGAGCAGTTCTTC.

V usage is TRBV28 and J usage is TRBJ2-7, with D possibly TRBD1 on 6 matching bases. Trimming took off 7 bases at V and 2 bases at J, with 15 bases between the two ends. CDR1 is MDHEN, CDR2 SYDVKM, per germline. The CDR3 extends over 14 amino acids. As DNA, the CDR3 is TGTGCCAGCACACAACAGGGAAGACCCTACGAGCAGTACTTC. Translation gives CASTQQGRPYEQYF.

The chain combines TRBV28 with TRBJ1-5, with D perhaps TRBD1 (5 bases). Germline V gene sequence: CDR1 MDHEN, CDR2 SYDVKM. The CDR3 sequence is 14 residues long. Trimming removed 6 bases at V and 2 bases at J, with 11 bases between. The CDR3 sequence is CASRNQGGNQPQHF. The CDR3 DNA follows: TGTGCCAGCAGAAACCAGGGTGGCAATCAGCCCCAGCATTTT.

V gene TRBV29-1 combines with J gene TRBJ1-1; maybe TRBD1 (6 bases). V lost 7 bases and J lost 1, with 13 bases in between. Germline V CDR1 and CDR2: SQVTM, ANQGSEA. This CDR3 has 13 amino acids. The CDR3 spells CSARDTKNTEAFF. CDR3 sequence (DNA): TGCAGCGCCCGGGACACGAAGAACACTGAAGCTTTCTTT.

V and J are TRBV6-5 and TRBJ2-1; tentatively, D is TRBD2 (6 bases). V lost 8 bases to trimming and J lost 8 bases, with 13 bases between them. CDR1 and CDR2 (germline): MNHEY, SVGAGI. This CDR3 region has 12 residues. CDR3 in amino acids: CASRSGVHEQFF. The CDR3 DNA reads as TGTGCCAGCCGGTCGGGGGTCCATGAGCAGTTCTTC.

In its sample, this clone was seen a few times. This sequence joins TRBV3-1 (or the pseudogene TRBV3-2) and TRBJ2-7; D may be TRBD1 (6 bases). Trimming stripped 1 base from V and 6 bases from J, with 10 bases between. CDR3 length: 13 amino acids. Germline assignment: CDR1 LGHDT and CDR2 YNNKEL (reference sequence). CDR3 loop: CASSQVDSGEQYF. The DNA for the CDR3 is TGTGCCAGCAGCCAAGTGGACAGTGGCGAGCAGTACTTC.

This CDR3 is CASRTGGALPETQYF. The CDR3 DNA is TGCGCCAGCAGGACAGGGGGCGCCTTACCAGAGACCCAGTACTTC. The chain has TRBV5-1 and TRBJ2-5; 10 positions match TRBD1. The CDR3 runs to 15 residues. V shed 5 bases, J shed 4 bases, and the junction held 8 bases outside the gene matches. Germline V CDR1 and CDR2: SGHRS, YFSETQ.

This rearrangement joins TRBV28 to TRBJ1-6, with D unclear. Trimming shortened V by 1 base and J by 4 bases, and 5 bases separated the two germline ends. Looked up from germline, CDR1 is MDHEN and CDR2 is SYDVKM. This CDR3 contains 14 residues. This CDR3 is CASSLFNYNSPLHF. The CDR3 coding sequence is TGTGCCAGCAGTTTATTTAATTATAATTCACCCCTCCACTTT. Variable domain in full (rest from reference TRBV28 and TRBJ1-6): DVKVTQSSRYLVKRTGEKVFLECVQDMDHENMFWYRQDPGLGLRLIYFSYDVKMKEKGDIPEGYSVSREKKERFSLILESASTNQTSMYLCASSLFNYNSPLHFGNGTRLTVT.

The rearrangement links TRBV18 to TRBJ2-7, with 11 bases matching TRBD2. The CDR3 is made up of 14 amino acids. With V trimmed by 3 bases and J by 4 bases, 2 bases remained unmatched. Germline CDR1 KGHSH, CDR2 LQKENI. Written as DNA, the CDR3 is TGTGCCAGCTCACCGGGGACTAGCGGATACGAGCAGTACTTC. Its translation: CASSPGTSGYEQYF. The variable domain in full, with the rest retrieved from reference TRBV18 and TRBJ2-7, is NAGVMQNPRHLVRRRGQEARLRCSPMKGHSHVYWYRQLPEEGLKFMVYLQKENIIDESGMPKERFSAEFPKEGPSILRIQQVVRGDSAAYFCASSPGTSGYEQYFGPGTRLTVT.

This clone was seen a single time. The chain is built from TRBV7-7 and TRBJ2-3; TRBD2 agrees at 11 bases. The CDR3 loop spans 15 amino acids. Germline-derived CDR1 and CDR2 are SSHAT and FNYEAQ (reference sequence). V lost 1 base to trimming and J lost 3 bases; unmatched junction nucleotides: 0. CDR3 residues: CASSLGTSGTDTQYF. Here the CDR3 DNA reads TGTGCCAGCAGCTTAGGGACTAGCGGGACAGATACGCAGTATTTT.